This is a list of T cell receptor beta chains from one sample in a study of OX40 agonist ivuxolimab in advanced cancers. The protocol was immunoSEQ multiplex PCR, while the TCRdb copy is restricted to in-frame clones and leaves out a portion. Among 55,000 to 90,000 clones listed, roughly 80% were seen once. The material was CD4+ or CD8+ T cells sorted from blood, obtained in a trial of the OX40 agonist ivuxolimab. Receptor source: an adult with an advanced solid tumor such as melanoma, head and neck, liver or kidney cancer. Each CDR3 is given with its conserved first and last residue. The D gene is left open where the match is weak. Size values are once, few and many counts, or a class for expanded clones, and some rows have none.

TRBJ2-7	NA	TRBV30	NA	TGTGCCTGGATATTAGGTCCGAACGAGCAGTACTTC	CAWILGPNEQYF
TRBJ1-1	TRBD1	TRBV5-1	NA	TGCGCCAGTTCACAGGGGGCAGGAACTGAAGCTTTCTTT	CASSQGAGTEAFF
TRBJ2-4	NA	TRBV7-2	NA	TGTGCCAGCAGCTTAGATAGGGGCGCGGGCAAAAACATTCAGTACTTC	CASSLDRGAGKNIQYF
TRBJ2-3	TRBD2	TRBV7-6	few	TGTGCCAGCAGCCCGCAGGGTGGGGGGGGCACAGATACGCAGTATTTT	CASSPQGGGGTDTQYF
TRBJ1-6	TRBD1	TRBV25-1	NA	TGTGCCAGCAGTGGGGGACAGAGAAATTCACCCCTCCACTTT	CASSGGQRNSPLHF
TRBJ2-7	NA	TRBV21-1	once	TGTGCCAGCAGCAAAAAAGGGGGCCGAACCTACGAGCAGTACTTC	CASSKKGGRTYEQYF
TRBJ2-5	NA	TRBV5-1	NA	TGCGCCAGCAGCTTGTACGGGGGGCGTGGGACCCAGTACTTC	CASSLYGGRGTQYF
TRBJ1-5	NA	TRBV6-5	NA	TGTGCCAGCAGTGCAGGCTCAGGGCCCCAGCATTTT	CASSAGSGPQHF
TRBJ1-4	NA	TRBV18	NA	TGTGCCAGCTCACAAACATCTGCAACTAATGAAAAACTGTTTTTT	CASSQTSATNEKLFF
TRBJ2-1	TRBD2	TRBV5-1	once	TGCGCCAGCAGCTTGGGCGGGGGCTCCTACAATGAGCAGTTCTTC	CASSLGGGSYNEQFF
TRBJ1-1	TRBD1	TRBV20-1	few	TGCAGTCCGACAGGGGCTGAAGCTTTCTTT	CSPTGAEAFF
TRBJ2-5	NA	TRBV2	NA	TGTGCCAGCAGGAGAGATACGGAGACCCAGTACTTC	CASRRDTETQYF
TRBJ2-6	TRBD1	TRBV18	NA	TGTGCCAGCTCACCAGATGGGAGGACAGGGAGGTCTGGGGCCAACGTCCTGACTTTC	CASSPDGRTGRSGANVLTF
TRBJ1-1	TRBD1	TRBV29-1	NA	TGCAGCGTTTTTTTTCAGGGGGCCCGCACTGAAGCTTTCTTT	CSVFFQGARTEAFF